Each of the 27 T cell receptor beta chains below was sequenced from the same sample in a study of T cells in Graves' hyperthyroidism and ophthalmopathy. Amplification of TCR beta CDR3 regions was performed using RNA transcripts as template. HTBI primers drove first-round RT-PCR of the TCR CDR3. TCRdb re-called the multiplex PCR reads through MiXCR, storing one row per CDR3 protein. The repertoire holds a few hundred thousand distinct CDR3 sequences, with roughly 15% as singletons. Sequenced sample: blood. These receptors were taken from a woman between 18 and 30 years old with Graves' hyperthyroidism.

DNA for the CDR3: TGTGCCAGCAGTTCTAGCGGGCTTCACAATGAGCAGTTCTTC. Residues: CASSSSGLHNEQFF. The chain carries TRBV9 and TRBJ2-1; the match to TRBD2 covers 8 bases. V lost 5 bases to trimming and J lost 5 bases; unmatched junction nucleotides: 6. The CDR3 sequence is 14 residues long. Germline CDR1 reads SGDLS; CDR2 reads YYNGEE.

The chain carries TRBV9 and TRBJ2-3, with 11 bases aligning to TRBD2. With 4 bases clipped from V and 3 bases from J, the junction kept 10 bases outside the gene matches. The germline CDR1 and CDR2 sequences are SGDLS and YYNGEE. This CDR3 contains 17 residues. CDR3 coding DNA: TGTGCCAGCAGCACCGGGACTAGCGGTAGAGGGACAGATACGCAGTATTTT. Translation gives CASSTGTSGRGTDTQYF.

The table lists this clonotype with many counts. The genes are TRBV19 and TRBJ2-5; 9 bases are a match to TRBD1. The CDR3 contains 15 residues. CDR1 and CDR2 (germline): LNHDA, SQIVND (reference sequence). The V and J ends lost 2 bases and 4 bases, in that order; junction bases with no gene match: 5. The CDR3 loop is CASSIMGQGGETQYF. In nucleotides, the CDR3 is TGTGCCAGTAGTATAATGGGACAGGGAGGAGAGACCCAGTACTTC.

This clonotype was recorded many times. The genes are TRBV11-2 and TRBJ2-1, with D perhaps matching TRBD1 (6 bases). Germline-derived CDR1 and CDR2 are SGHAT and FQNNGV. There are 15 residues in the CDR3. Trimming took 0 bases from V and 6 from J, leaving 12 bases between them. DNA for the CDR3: TGTGCCAGCAGCTTAGATCCCCGCAGGGGCAATGAGCAGTTCTTC. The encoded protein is CASSLDPRRGNEQFF.

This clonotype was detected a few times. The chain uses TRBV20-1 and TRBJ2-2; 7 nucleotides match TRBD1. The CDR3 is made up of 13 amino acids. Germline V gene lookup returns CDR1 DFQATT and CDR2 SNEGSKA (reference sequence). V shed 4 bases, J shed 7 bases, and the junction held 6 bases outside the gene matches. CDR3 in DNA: TGCAGTGCTAACAGGGGAGAAGGCGGGGAGCTGTTTTTT. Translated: CSANRGEGGELFF.

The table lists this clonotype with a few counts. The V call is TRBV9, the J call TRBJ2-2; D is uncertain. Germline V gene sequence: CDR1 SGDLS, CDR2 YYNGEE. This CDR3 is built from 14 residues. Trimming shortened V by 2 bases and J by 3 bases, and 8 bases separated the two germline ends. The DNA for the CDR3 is TGTGCCAGCAGCGTTGGACGATACACCGGGGAGCTGTTTTTT. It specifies CASSVGRYTGELFF.

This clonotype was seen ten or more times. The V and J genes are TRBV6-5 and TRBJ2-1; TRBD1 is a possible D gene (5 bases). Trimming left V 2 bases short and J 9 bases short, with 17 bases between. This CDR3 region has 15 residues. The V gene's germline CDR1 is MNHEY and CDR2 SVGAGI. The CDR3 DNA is TGTGCCAGCAGTTACGACAGAGACAATACGGGTGAGCAGTTCTTC. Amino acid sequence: CASSYDRDNTGEQFF.

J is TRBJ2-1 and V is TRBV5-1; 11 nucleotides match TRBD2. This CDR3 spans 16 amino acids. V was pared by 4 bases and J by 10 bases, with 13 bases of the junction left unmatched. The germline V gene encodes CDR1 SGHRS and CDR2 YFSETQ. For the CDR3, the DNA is TGCGCCAGCAGCCGCACTAGCGGGAGTGCATCATTGGAGCAGTTCTTC. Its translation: CASSRTSGSASLEQFF.

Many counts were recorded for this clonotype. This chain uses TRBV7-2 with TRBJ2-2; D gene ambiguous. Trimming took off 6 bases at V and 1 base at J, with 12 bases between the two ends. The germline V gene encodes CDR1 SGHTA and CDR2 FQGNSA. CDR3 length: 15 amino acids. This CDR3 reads CASSSTFRNTGELFF. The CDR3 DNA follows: TGTGCCAGCAGTTCAACCTTCAGGAACACCGGGGAGCTGTTTTTT.

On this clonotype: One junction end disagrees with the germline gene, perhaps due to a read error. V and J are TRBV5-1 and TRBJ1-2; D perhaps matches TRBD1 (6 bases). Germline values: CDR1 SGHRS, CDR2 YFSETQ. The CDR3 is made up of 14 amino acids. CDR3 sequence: CASSPGGGNYGFTF. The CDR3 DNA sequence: TGTGCCAGCAGCCCCGGAGGGGGAAACTATGGCTTCACCTTC.

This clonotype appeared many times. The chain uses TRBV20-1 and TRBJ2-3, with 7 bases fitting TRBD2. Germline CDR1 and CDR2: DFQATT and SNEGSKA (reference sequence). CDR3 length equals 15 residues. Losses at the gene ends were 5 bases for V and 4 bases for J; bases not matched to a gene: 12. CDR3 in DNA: TGCAGTGCTCTTCCGGGGAGGGAGCCGGCAGATACGCAGTATTTT. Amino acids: CSALPGREPADTQYF.

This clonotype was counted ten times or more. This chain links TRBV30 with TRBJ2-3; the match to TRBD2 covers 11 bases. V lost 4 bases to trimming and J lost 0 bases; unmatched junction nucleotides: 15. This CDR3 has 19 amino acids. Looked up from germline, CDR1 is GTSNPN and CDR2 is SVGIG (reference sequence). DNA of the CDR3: TGTGCCTGGACCCCCTTGGGACTAGCGGAACAAACTAGCACAGATACGCAGTATTTT. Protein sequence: CAWTPLGLAEQTSTDTQYF.

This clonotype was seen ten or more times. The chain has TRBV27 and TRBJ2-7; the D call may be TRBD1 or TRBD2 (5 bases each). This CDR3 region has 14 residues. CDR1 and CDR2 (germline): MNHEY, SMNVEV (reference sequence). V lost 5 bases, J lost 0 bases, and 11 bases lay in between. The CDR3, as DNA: TGTGCCAGCAGTCGGGACGGAGCCTCCTACGAGCAGTACTTC. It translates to CASSRDGASYEQYF.

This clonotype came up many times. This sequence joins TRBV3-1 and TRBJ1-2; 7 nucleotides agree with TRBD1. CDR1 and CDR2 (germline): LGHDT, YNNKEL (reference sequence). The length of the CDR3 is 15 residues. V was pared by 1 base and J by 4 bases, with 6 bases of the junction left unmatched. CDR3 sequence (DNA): TGTGCCAGCAGCCAAGGATTAGGACAGGTCTATGGCTACACCTTC. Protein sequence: CASSQGLGQVYGYTF.

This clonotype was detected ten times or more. CDR3 nucleotides: TGTGCCAGCAGTCTCCTCCCTCCGGGACTAGCATCGGTCGGGGAGCTGTTTTTT. Its protein is CASSLLPPGLASVGELFF. This rearrangement joins TRBV28 to TRBJ2-2, with 9 nucleotides matching TRBD2. The CDR3 is 18 residues long. The junction had 17 bases not matched to a gene; V was cut back by 5 bases and J by 7 bases. Germline V CDR1 and CDR2: MDHEN, SYDVKM. The full variable domain, completed using reference TRBV28 and TRBJ2-2, is DVKVTQSSRYLVKRTGEKVFLECVQDMDHENMFWYRQDPGLGLRLIYFSYDVKMKEKGDIPEGYSVSREKKERFSLILESASTNQTSMYLCASSLLPPGLASVGELFFGEGSRLTVL.

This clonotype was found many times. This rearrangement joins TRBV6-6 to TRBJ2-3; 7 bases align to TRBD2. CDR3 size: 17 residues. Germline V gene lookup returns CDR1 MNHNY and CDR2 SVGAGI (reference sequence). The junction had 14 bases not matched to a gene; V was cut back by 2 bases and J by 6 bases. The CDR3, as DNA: TGTGCCAGCAGTTACGGGGCGGGCGGGAGCAGGGTGGATACGCAGTATTTT. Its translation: CASSYGAGGSRVDTQYF.

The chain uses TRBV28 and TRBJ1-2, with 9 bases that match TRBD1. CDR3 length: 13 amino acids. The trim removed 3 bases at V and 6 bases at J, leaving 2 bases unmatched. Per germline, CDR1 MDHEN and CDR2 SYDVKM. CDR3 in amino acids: CASSLWDRDGYTF. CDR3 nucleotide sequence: TGTGCCAGCAGTTTGTGGGACAGGGATGGCTACACCTTC.

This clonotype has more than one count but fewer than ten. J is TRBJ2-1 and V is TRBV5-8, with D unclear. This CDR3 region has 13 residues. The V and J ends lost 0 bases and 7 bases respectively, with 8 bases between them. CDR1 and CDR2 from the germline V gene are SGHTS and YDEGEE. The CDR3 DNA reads TGTGCCAGCAGCTTGGGATTCGGAAATGAGCAGTTCTTC. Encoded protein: CASSLGFGNEQFF.

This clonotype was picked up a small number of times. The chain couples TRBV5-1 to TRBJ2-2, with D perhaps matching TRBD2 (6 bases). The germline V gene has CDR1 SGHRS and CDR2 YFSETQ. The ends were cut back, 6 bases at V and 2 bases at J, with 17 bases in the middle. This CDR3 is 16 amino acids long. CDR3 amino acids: CASTPEGMPNTGELFF. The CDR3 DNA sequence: TGCGCCAGCACCCCGGAGGGGATGCCTAACACCGGGGAGCTGTTTTTT.

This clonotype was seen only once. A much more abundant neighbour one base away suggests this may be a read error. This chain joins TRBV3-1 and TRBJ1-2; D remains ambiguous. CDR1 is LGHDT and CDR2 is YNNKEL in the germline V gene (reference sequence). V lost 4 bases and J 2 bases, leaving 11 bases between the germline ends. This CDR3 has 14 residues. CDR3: CASSPGGWNYGYTF. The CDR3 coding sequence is TGTGCCAGCAGCCCGGGCGGGTGGAACTATGGCTACACCTTC.

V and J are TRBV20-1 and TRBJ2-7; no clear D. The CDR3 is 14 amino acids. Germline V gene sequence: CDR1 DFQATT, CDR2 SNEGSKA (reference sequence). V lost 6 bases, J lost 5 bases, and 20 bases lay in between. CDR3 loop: CSAQIPGYGHEQYF. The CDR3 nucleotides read TGCAGTGCGCAGATTCCCGGGTACGGCCACGAGCAGTACTTC.

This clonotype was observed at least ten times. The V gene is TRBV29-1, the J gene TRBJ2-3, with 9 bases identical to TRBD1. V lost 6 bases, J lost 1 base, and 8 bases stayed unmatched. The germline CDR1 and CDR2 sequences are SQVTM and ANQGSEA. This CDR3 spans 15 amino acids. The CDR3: CSVEQGAGGTDTQYF. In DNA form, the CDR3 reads TGCAGCGTAGAACAGGGGGCAGGCGGCACAGATACGCAGTATTTT.

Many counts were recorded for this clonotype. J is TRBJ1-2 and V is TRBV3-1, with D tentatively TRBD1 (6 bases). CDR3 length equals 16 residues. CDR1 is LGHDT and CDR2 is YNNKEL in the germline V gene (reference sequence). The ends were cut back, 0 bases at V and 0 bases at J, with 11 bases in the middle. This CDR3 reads CASSQDRDTANYGYTF. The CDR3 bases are TGTGCCAGCAGCCAAGATCGGGACACCGCTAACTATGGCTACACCTTC. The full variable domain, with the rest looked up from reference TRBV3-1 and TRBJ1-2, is DTAVSQTPKYLVTQMGNDKSIKCEQNLGHDTMYWYKQDSKKFLKIMFSYNNKELIINETVPNRFSPKSPDKAHLNLHINSLELGDSAVYFCASSQDRDTANYGYTFGSGTRLTVV.

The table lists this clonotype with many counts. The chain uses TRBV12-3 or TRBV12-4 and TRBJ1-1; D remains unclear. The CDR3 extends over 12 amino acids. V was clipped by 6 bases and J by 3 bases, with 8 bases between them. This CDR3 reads CASSSAYTEAFF. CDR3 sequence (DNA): TGTGCCAGCAGCTCCGCGTACACTGAAGCTTTCTTT.

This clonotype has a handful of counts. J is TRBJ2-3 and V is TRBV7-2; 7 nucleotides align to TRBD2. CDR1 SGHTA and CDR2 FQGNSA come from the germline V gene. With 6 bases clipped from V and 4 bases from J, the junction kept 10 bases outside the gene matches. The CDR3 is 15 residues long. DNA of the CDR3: TGTGCCAGCAGTCGGCCGGGAGGAGGGGCAGATACGCAGTATTTT. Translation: CASSRPGGGADTQYF.

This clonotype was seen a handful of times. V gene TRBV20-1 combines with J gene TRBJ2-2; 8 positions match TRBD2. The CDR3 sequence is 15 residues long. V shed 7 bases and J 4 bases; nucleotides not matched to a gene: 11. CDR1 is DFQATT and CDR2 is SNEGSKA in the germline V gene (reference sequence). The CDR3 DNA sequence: TGCAGTGTTACAACGGGGACTAGGAGCACCGGGGAGCTGTTTTTT. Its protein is CSVTTGTRSTGELFF.

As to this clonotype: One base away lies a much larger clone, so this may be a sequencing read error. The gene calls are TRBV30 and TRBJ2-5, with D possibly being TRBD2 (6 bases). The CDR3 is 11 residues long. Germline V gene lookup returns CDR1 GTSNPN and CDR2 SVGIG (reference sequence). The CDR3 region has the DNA TGTGCCTGGGGGGGGTCAGAGACCCAGCACTTC. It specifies CAWGGSETQHF. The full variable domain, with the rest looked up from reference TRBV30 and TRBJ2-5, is SQTIHQWPATLVQPVGSPLSLECTVEGTSNPNLYWYRQAAGRGLQLLFYSVGIGQISSEVPQNLSASRPQDRQFILSSKKLLLSDSGFYLCAWGGSETQHFGPGTRLLVL.